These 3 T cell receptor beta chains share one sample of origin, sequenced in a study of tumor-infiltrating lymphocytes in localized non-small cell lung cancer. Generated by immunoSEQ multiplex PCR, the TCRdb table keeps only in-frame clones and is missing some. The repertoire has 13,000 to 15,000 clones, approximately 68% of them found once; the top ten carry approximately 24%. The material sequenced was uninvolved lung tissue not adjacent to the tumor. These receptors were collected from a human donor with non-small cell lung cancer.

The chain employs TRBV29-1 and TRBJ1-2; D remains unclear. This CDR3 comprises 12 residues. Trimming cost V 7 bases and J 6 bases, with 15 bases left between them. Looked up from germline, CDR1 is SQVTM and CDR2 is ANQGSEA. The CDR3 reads CSALGSPDGYTF. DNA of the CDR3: TGCAGCGCCCTTGGGTCCCCAGATGGCTACACCTTC. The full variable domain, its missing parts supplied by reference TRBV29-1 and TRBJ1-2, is SAVISQKPSRDICQRGTSLTIQCQVDSQVTMMFWYRQQPGQSLTLIATANQGSEATYESGFVIDKFPISRPNLTFSTLTVSNMSPEDSSIYLCSALGSPDGYTFGSGTRLTVV.

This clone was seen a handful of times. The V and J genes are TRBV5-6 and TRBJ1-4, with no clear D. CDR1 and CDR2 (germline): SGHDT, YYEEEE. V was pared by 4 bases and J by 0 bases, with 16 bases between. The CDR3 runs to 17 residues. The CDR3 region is CASSPHPSTTTNEKLFF. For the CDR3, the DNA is TGTGCCAGCAGCCCGCACCCCTCGACAACAACTAATGAAAAACTGTTTTTT.

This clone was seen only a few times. CDR3 region: CASSLSTVNTEAFF. Written as DNA, the CDR3 is TGCGCCAGCAGCTTATCGACAGTAAACACTGAAGCTTTCTTT. The rearrangement joins TRBV5-1 to TRBJ1-1; D might be TRBD1 (5 bases). This CDR3 spans 14 amino acids. Germline-derived CDR1 and CDR2 are SGHRS and YFSETQ. Deletions cut 2 bases from V and 2 bases from J, with 10 bases between.